These T cell receptor beta chains were read from a single sample in a study of T cells after yellow fever vaccination. One entry per CDR3 protein, called by TCRdb with MiXCR from the 5' RACE reads. The sample shows approximately 610,000 distinct CDR3 sequences, about a sixth of them seen only once. The starting material was PBMCs, obtained 5 to 6 days after the first yellow fever vaccination. These receptors were taken from a man younger than 30 who received the YFV17D yellow fever vaccine. CDR3s include the opening cysteine and the closing phenylalanine or tryptophan. D genes are given only for firm matches. Size values are once, few and many counts, or a class for expanded clones, and some rows have none.

DNA: TGTGCCAGCAGTTCCTCAGGGGGCGTGGGAAACACCATATATTTT
CDR3: CASSSSGGVGNTIYF
V: TRBV6-5
size: .
J: TRBJ1-3
D: TRBD1

DNA: TGTGCCAGCAGCTCGAGCTCCGGGACAACCATGAACACTGAAGCTTTCTTT
CDR3: CASSSSSGTTMNTEAFF
V: TRBV5-4
size: few
J: TRBJ1-1
D: .

DNA: TGTGCCAGCTCACTCTCTTGGGGCGGGGCGAACTACGAGCAGTACTTC
CDR3: CASSLSWGGANYEQYF
V: TRBV18
size: .
J: TRBJ2-7
D: .

DNA: TGCGCCAGCAGCTTGGAACCAGCCTCCTACGAGCAGTACTTC
CDR3: CASSLEPASYEQYF
V: TRBV5-1
size: .
J: TRBJ2-7
D: .

DNA: TGTGCCAGCAGCTTGTCCCAGGGCCTACCGAATCAGTCCCAGCATTTT
CDR3: CASSLSQGLPNQSQHF
V: TRBV5-5
size: .
J: TRBJ1-5
D: .

DNA: TGTGCCAGCAGCCAAGATCTAGGGGGTCAGCCCCAGCATTTT
CDR3: CASSQDLGGQPQHF
V: TRBV3-1
size: .
J: TRBJ1-5
D: .

DNA: TGTGCCAGCAGCCAGGGGGCTAGGCGGGGCACAGATACGCAGTATTTT
CDR3: CASSQGARRGTDTQYF
V: TRBV25-1
size: .
J: TRBJ2-3
D: TRBD1

DNA: TGTGCCAGCGAACTTAGGGCAGGGGGCAATGAGCAGTTCTTC
CDR3: CASELRAGGNEQFF
V: TRBV7-2
size: .
J: TRBJ2-1
D: TRBD1

DNA: TGTGCCAGCAGTTTGACAGAACTCTATGGCTACACCTTC
CDR3: CASSLTELYGYTF
V: TRBV12-3/TRBV12-4
size: .
J: TRBJ1-2
D: .

DNA: TGTGCCAGCAGCCTAACGCCGGACAGGGCACTTAGGGAGCAGTACTTC
CDR3: CASSLTPDRALREQYF
V: TRBV7-2
size: .
J: TRBJ2-7
D: TRBD1

DNA: TGTGCCAGCAGCCAACAGGGGTACGGGGAGCTGTTTTTT
CDR3: CASSQQGYGELFF
V: TRBV7-3
size: .
J: TRBJ2-2
D: TRBD1

DNA: TGCGCCAGCAGCCAATCCTGGGGGGGGAGAGCTTTCTTT
CDR3: CASSQSWGGRAFF
V: TRBV4-1
size: .
J: TRBJ1-1
D: .

DNA: TGCGCCAGCACTCCAGGACAGAAGTCTGGCTACACCTTC
CDR3: CASTPGQKSGYTF
V: TRBV5-1
size: .
J: TRBJ1-2
D: .

DNA: TGTGCCAGCAATTCCTGGACGAGCACCGGGGAGCTGTTTTTT
CDR3: CASNSWTSTGELFF
V: TRBV28
size: .
J: TRBJ2-2
D: .

DNA: TGTGCCAGCAGGACCCTCCCTGGGGCGAGCACTGAAGCTTTCTTT
CDR3: CASRTLPGASTEAFF
V: TRBV7-3
size: .
J: TRBJ1-1
D: .

DNA: TGCGCCAGCCATACGGGCAACACCGGGGAGCTGTTTTTT
CDR3: CASHTGNTGELFF
V: TRBV5-1
size: many
J: TRBJ2-2
D: .

DNA: TGTGCCAGCAGCGTAGAGGCCAAAACTGGTTATACGCAGTATTTT
CDR3: CASSVEAKTGYTQYF
V: TRBV9
size: few
J: TRBJ2-3
D: .

DNA: TGTGCCAGCAGCTTCTCGACTAGCAATGAGCAGTTCTTC
CDR3: CASSFSTSNEQFF
V: TRBV7-2
size: .
J: TRBJ2-1
D: .

DNA: TGCAGTGCTAGAGTGACAGGAGCGGGGAAAGACAATGAGCAGTTCTTC
CDR3: CSARVTGAGKDNEQFF
V: TRBV20-1
size: .
J: TRBJ2-1
D: .

DNA: TGTGCCAGCAGCTCCCTGGGACCAACGAACACTGAAGCTTTCTTT
CDR3: CASSSLGPTNTEAFF
V: TRBV5-6
size: few
J: TRBJ1-1
D: .

DNA: TGCGCCAGCAGCCTCGGGGGGCGGGGATCACCCCTCCACTTT
CDR3: CASSLGGRGSPLHF
V: TRBV5-1
size: .
J: TRBJ1-6
D: .

DNA: TGCGCCAGCAGCAGGACAGGGGCCCAGAACACTGAAGCTTTCTTT
CDR3: CASSRTGAQNTEAFF
V: TRBV5-1
size: .
J: TRBJ1-1
D: TRBD1